The T cell receptor (beta chain) described here comes from a study of naive and memory T cell subsets. Two oligonucleotides, mixed equimolar, formed the beta constant-region primer covering TRBC1 and TRBC2. TCRdb recomputed calls from the UMI-ligation and nested PCR reads with MiXCR, one row per CDR3 protein. The table lists tens of thousands of distinct CDR3 sequences, around 13% of them singletons, with 0.9% to 1% in the top ten. Per the germline V gene, CDR1 is SGHAT and CDR2 is FQNNGV. The CDR3 sequence is 16 residues long. Between the trimmed V and J ends, which lost 7 bases and 6 bases, there was a span of 25 bases.

The origin of this receptor is a human donor in good health. J is TRBJ2-7 and V is TRBV11-2; tentatively, D is TRBD2 (6 bases). Material for sequencing was central memory CD4+ T cells from blood. The CDR3, as DNA: TGTGCCAGCACCCGTGTCAGAGGACGAGCGGGTGGCGAGCAGTACTTC. It specifies CASTRVRGRAGGEQYF.